The sequence of this TCR beta chain was determined in a study of blood T cells in healthy people across ages. Germline V gene sequence: CDR1 LGHNA, CDR2 YSLEER. The CDR3 is 15 amino acids. J gave up 3 bases and V 0 bases, and 1 base lay outside the gene matches. Judged by abundance, this clonotype is medium-sized (0.01 to 0.1%). It was with a sample-barcoded 5' primer and a J-beta primer mix that a second PCR of roughly 7 to 12 cycles was run. Paired-end reads containing CDR3 totaled no fewer than 2.5 million for each sample. MiXCR was run by TCRdb on the 5' RACE reads, yielding one entry per CDR3 protein. Of under 850,000 distinct CDR3 sequences listed, roughly 40% are singletons.

The origin of this receptor is a man aged 18 to 29 in good health. The sequenced sample consisted of blood. The chain joins TRBV4-3 to TRBJ2-7, with TRBD1 matching 11 bases. The CDR3 DNA reads as TGCGCCAGCAGCCAAGAGGACAGGGGGCTCTACGAGCAGTACTTC. The encoded protein is CASSQEDRGLYEQYF.